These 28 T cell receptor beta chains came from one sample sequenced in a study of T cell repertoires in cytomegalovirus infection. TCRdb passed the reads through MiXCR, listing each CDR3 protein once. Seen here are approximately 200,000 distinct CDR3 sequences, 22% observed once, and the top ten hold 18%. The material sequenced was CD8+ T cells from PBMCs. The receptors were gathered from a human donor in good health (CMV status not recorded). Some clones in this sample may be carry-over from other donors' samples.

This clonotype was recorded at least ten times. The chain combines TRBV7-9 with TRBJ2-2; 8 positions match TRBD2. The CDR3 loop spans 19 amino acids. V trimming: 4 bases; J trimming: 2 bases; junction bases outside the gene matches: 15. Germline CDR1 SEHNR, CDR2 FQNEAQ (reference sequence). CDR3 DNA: TGTGCCAGCAGCTCCCGAATCGCCAGCGGGGGAGGTAACACCGGGGAGCTGTTTTTT. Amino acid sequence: CASSSRIASGGGNTGELFF. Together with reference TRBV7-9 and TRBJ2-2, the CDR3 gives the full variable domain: DTGVSQNPRHKITKRGQNVTFRCDPISEHNRLYWYRQTLGQGPEFLTYFQNEAQLEKSRLLSDRFSAERPKGSFSTLEIQRTEQGDSAMYLCASSSRIASGGGNTGELFFGEGSRLTVL.

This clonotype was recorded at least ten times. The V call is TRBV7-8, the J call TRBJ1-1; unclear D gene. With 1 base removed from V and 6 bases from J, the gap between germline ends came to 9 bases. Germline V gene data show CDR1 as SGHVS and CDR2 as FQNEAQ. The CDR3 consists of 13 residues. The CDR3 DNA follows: TGTGCCAGCAGCTTAGGCCCTGGGTCTGAAGCTTTCTTT. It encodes CASSLGPGSEAFF.

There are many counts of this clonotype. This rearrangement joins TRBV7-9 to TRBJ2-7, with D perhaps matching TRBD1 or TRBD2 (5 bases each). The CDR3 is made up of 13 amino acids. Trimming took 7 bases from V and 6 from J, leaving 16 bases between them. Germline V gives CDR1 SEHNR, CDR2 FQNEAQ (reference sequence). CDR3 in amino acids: CASTGTPALEQYF. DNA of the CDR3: TGTGCCAGCACCGGGACCCCCGCCCTCGAGCAGTACTTC.

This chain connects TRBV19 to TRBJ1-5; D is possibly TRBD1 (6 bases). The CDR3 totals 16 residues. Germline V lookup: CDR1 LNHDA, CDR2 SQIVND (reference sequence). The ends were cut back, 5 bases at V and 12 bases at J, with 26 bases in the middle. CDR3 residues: CASSPGTSAVPEFQHF. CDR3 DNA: TGTGCCAGTAGTCCTGGGACATCGGCTGTACCGGAGTTCCAGCATTTT.

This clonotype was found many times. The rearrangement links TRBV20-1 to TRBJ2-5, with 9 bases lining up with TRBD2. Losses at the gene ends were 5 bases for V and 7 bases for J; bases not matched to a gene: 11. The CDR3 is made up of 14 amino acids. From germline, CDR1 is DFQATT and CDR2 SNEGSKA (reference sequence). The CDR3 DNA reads TGCAGTGCTCGTAGCGGGGGCGATTCAGGGACCCAGTACTTC. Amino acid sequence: CSARSGGDSGTQYF.

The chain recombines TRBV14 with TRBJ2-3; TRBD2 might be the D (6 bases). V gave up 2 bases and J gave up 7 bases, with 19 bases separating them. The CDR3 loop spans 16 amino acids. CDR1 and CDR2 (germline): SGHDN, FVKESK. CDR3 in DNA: TGTGCCAGCAGCCAACGATTCGGGGGAACCTTAAATACGCAGTATTTT. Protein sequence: CASSQRFGGTLNTQYF.

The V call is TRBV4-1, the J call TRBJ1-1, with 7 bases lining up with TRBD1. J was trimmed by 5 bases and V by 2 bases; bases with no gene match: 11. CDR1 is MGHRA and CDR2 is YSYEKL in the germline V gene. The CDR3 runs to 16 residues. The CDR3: CASSQLPGQEETEAFF. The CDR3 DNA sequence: TGCGCCAGCAGCCAACTACCTGGACAGGAGGAGACTGAAGCTTTCTTT.

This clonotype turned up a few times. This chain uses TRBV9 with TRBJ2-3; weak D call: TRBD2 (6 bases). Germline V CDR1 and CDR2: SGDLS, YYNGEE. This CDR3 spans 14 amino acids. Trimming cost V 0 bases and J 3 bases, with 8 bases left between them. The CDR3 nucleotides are TGTGCCAGCAGCGTAGAGCTAGCGACAGATACGCAGTATTTT. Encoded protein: CASSVELATDTQYF.

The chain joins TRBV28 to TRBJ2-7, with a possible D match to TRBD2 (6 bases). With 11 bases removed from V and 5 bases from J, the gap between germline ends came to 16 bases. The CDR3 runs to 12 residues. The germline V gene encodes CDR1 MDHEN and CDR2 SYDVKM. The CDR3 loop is CAGAGSTHEQYF. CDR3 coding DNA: TGTGCCGGAGCGGGCTCGACCCACGAGCAGTACTTC.

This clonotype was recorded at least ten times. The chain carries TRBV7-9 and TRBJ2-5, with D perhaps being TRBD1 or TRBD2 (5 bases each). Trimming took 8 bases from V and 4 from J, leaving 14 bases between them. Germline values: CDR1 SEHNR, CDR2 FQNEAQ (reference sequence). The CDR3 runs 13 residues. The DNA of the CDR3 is TGTGCCAGCGGGACGGTGTCGGGAGAGACCCAGTACTTC. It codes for CASGTVSGETQYF.

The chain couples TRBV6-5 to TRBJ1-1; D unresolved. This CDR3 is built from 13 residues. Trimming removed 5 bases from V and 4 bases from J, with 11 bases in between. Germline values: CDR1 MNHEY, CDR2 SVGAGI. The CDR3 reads CASSESFGTEAFF. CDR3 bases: TGTGCCAGCAGTGAAAGCTTTGGCACTGAAGCTTTCTTT.

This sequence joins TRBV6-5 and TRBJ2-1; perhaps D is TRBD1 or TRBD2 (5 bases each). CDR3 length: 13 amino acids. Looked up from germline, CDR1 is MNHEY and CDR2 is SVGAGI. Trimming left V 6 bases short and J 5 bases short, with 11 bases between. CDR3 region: CASSLGTNNEQFF. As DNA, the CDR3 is TGTGCCAGCAGCCTCGGGACCAACAATGAGCAGTTCTTC.

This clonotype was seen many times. The CDR3 bases are TGTGCCAGCACCCCAGGGGAGGGGACCGGCTATGGCTACACCTTC. Translation: CASTPGEGTGYGYTF. The genes are TRBV12-3 or TRBV12-4 and TRBJ1-2, with a tentative D call TRBD1 (6 bases). The CDR3 has 15 residues. Trimming left V 7 bases short and J 4 bases short, with 19 bases between.

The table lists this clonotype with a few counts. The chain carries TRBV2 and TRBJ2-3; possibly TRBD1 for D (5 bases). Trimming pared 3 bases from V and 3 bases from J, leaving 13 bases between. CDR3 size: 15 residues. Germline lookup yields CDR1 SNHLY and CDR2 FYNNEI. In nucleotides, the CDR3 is TGTGCCAGCAGTGAGGAACAGGCCGCTACAGATACGCAGTATTTT. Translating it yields CASSEEQAATDTQYF.

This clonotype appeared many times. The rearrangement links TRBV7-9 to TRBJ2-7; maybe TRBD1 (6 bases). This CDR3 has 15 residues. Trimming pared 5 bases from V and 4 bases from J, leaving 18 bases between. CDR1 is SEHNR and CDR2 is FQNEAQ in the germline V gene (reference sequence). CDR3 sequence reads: CASSGADRLFYEQYF. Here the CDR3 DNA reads TGTGCCAGCAGCGGCGCCGACAGGCTCTTTTACGAGCAGTACTTC.

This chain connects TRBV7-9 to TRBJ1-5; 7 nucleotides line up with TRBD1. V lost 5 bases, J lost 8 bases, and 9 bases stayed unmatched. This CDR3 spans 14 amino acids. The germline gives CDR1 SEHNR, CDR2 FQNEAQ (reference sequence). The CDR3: CASSGGTVREPQHF. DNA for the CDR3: TGTGCCAGCAGCGGAGGGACAGTTCGTGAGCCCCAGCATTTT.

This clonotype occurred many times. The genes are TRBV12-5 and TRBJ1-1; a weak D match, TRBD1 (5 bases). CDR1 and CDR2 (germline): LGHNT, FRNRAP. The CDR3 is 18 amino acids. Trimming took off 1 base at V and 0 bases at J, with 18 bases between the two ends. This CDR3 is CASGLDRDPKAMNTEAFF. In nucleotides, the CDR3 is TGTGCTAGTGGTTTGGACCGGGACCCCAAGGCAATGAACACTGAAGCTTTCTTT. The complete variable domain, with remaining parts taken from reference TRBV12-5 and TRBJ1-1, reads DARVTQTPRHKVTEMGQEVTMRCQPILGHNTVFWYRQTMMQGLELLAYFRNRAPLDDSGMPKDRFSAEMPDATLATLKIQPSEPRDSAVYFCASGLDRDPKAMNTEAFFGQGTRLTVV.

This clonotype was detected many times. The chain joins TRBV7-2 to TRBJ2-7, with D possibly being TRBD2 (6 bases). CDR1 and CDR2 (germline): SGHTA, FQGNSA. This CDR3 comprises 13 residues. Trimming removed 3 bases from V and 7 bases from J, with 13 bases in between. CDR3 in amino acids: CASSLGGEGEQYF. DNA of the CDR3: TGTGCCAGCAGCTTGGGCGGGGAAGGGGAGCAGTACTTC.

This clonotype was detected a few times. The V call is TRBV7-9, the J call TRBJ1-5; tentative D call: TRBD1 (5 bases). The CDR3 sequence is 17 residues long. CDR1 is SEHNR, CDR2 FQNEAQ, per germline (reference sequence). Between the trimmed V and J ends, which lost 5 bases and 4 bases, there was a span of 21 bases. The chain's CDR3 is CASSPGTDGPTNQPQHF. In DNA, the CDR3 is TGTGCCAGCAGCCCCGGGACTGATGGACCGACGAATCAGCCCCAGCATTTT.

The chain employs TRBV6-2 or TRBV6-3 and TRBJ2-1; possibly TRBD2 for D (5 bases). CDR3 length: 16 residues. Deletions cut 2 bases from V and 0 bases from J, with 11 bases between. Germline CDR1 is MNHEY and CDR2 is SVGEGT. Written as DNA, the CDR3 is TGTGCCAGCAGTTACAAAGGTGGGAGCTCCTACAATGAGCAGTTCTTC. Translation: CASSYKGGSSYNEQFF.

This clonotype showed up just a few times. The CDR3 nucleotides read TGTGCCAGCAGCCGCGGGACTAGATCCTACAATGAGCAGTTCTTC. This encodes CASSRGTRSYNEQFF. This chain joins TRBV7-3 and TRBJ2-1, with 8 bases fitting TRBD2. Trimming cost V 5 bases and J 1 base; bases outside gene matches: 4. Germline V gene data show CDR1 as SGHTA and CDR2 as FQGTGA. This CDR3 region has 15 residues.

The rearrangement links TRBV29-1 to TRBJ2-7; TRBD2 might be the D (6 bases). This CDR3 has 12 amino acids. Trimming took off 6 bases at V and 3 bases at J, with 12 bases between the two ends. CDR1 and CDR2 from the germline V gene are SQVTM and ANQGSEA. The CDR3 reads CSVPAGNYEQYF. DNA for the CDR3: TGCAGCGTCCCGGCGGGGAACTACGAGCAGTACTTC.

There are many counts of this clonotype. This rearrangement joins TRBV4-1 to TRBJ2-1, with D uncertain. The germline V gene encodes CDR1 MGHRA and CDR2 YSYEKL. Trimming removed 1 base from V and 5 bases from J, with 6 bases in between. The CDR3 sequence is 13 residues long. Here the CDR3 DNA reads TGCGCCAGCAGCCAAGGAGTAGACAATGAGCAGTTCTTC. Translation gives CASSQGVDNEQFF.

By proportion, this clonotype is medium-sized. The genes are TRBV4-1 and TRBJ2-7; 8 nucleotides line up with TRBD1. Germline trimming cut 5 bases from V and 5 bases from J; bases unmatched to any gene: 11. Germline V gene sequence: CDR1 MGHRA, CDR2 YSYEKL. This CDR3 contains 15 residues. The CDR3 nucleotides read TGCGCCAGCAGCTTCGGACAGGGACAACCTAACGAGCAGTACTTC. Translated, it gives CASSFGQGQPNEQYF.

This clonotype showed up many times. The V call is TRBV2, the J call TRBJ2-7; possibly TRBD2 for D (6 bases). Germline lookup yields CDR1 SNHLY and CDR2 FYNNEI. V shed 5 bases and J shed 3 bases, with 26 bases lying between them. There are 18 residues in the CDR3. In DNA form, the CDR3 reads TGTGCCAGCAGTCTCTCCCACCTAGCGACCGAAACTCACTACGAGCAGTACTTC. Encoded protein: CASSLSHLATETHYEQYF.

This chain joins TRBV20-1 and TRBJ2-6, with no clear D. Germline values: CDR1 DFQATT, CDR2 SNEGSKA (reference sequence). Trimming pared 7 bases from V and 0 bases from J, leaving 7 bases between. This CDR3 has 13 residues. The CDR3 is CSGVNSGANVLTF. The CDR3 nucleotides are TGCAGTGGCGTAAACTCTGGGGCCAACGTCCTGACTTTC.

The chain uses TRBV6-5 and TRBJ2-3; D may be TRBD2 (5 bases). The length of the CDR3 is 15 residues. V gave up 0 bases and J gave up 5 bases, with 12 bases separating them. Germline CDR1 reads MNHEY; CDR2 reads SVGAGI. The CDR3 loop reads CASSYSKLGRDTQYF. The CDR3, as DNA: TGTGCCAGCAGTTACTCGAAGCTAGGGAGAGATACGCAGTATTTT.

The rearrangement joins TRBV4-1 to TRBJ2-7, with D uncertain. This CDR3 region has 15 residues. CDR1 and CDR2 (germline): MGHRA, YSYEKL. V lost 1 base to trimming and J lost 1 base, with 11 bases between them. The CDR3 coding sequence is TGCGCCAGCAGCCAAGGACTTGCGGTGTCCTACGAGCAGTACTTC. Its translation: CASSQGLAVSYEQYF.